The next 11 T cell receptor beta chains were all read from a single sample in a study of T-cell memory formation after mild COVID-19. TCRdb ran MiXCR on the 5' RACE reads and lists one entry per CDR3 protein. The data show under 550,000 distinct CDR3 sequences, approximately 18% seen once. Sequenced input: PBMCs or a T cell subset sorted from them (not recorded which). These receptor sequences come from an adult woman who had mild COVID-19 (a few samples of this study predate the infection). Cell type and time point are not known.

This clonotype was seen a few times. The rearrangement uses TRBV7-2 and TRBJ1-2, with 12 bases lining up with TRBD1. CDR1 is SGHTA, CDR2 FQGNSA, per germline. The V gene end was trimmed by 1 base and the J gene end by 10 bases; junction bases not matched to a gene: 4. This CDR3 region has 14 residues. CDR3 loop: CASSLVPGQGAYTF. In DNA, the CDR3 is TGTGCCAGCAGCTTAGTACCGGGACAGGGGGCCTACACCTTC.

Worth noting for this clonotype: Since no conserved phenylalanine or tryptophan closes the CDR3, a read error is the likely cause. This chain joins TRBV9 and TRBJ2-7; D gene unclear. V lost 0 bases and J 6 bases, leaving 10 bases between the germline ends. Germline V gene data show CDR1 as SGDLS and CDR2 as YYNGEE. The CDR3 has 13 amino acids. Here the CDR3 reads CASSVESAREQYL. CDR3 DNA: TGTGCCAGCAGCGTAGAGTCAGCGCGCGAGCAGTACTTA.

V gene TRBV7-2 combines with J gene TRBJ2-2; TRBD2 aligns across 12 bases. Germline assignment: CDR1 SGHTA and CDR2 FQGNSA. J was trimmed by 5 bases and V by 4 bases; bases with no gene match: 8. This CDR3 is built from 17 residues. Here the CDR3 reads CASSSRRLAGVTGELFF. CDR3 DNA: TGTGCCAGCAGCTCCAGACGACTAGCGGGAGTAACCGGGGAGCTGTTTTTT. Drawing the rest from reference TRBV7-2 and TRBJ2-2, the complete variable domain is GAGVSQSPSNKVTEKGKDVELRCDPISGHTALYWYRQSLGQGLEFLIYFQGNSAPDKSGLPSDRFSAERTGGSVSTLTIQRTQQEDSAVYLCASSSRRLAGVTGELFFGEGSRLTVL.

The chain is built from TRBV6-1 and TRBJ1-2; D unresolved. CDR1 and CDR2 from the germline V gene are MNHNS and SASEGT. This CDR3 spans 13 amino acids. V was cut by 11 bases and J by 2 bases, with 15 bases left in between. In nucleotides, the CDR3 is TGTGCCCACAGAGGTGCCCCCAACTATGGCTACACCTTC. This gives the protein CAHRGAPNYGYTF.

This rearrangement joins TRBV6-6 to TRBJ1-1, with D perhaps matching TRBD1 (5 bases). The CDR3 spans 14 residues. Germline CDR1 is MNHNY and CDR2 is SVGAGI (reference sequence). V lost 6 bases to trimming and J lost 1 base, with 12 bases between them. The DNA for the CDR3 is TGTGCCAGCAGATACCGGCAGGGGAACACTGAAGCTTTCTTT. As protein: CASRYRQGNTEAFF.

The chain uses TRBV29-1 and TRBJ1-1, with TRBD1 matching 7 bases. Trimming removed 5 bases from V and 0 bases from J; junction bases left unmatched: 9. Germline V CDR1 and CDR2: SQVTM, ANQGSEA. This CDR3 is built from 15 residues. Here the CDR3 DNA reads TGCAGCGTTCTGCGGGACAGCCTGTTGAACACTGAAGCTTTCTTT. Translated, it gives CSVLRDSLLNTEAFF.

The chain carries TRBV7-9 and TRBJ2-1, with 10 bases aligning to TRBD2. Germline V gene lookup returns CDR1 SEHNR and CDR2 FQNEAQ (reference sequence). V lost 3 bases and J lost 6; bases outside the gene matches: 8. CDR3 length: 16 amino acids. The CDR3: CASSFKLAGVRNEQFF. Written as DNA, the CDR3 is TGTGCCAGCAGCTTCAAGCTAGCGGGGGTTCGCAATGAGCAGTTCTTC. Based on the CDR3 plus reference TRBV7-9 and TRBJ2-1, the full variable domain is DTGVSQNPRHKITKRGQNVTFRCDPISEHNRLYWYRQTLGQGPEFLTYFQNEAQLEKSRLLSDRFSAERPKGSFSTLEIQRTEQGDSAMYLCASSFKLAGVRNEQFFGPGTRLTVL.

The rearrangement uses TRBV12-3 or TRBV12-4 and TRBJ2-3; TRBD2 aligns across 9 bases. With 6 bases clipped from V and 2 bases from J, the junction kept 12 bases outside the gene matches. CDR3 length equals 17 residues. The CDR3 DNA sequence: TGTGCCAGCAGACTCGGACGACTAGCGGAACACACAGATACGCAGTATTTT. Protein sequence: CASRLGRLAEHTDTQYF.

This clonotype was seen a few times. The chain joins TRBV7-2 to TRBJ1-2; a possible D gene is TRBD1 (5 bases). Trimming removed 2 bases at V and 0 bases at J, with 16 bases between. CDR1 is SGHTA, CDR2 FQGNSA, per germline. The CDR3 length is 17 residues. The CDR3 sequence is CASSLFDSSASNYGYTF. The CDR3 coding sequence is TGTGCCAGCAGCTTATTTGACAGTTCGGCCTCTAACTATGGCTACACCTTC.

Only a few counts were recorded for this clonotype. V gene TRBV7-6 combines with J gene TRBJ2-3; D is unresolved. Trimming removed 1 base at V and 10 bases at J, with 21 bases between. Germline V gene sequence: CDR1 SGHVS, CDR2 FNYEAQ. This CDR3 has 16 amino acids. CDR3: CASSLVSGSPTAAQYF. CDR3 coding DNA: TGTGCCAGCAGCTTAGTGTCGGGCTCCCCGACTGCCGCGCAGTATTTT.

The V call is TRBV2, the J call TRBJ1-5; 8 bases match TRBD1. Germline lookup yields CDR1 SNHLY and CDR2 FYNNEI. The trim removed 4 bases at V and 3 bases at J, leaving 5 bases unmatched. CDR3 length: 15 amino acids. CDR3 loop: CASSVRGLDNQPQHF. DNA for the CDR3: TGTGCCAGCAGTGTCAGGGGGCTCGACAATCAGCCCCAGCATTTT. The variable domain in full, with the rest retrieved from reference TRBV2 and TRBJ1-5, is EPEVTQTPSHQVTQMGQEVILRCVPISNHLYFYWYRQILGQKVEFLVSFYNNEISEKSEIFDDQFSVERPDGSNFTLKIRSTKLEDSAMYFCASSVRGLDNQPQHFGDGTRLSIL.